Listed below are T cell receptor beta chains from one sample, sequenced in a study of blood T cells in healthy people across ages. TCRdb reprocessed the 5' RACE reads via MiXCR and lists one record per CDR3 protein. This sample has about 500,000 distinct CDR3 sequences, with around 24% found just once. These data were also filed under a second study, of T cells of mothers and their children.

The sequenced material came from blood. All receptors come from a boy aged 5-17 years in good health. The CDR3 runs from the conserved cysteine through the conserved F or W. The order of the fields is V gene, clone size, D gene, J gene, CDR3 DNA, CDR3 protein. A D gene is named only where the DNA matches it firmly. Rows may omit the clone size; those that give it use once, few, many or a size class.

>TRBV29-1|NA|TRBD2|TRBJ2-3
TGCAGCGTTGCGTCGGGAGGAGGGCCAGATACGCAGTATTTT
CSVASGGGPDTQYF
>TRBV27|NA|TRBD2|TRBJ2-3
TGTGCCAGCAGTCCATTAGCGGGAGGGGGGGATACGCAGTATTTT
CASSPLAGGGDTQYF
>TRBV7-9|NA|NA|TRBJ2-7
TGTGCCAGCAGCTTAGGTTGGTCAAAATCCTACGAGCAGTACTTC
CASSLGWSKSYEQYF
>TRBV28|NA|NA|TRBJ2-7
TGTGCCAGCAGTGCTGCTAGTGAGAGCTCCTACGAGCAGTACTTC
CASSAASESSYEQYF
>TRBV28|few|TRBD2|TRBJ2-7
TGTGCCAGCAGACTAGCGCCAAACGAGCAGTACTTC
CASRLAPNEQYF
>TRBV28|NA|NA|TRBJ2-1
TGTGCCAGCAGTCCCGGACAGACAGGCGGACCTTACAATGAGCAGTTCTTC
CASSPGQTGGPYNEQFF
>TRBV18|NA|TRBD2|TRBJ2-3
TGTGCCAGCTCACCACGAGCGGGAGGGCCGGATACGCAGTATTTT
CASSPRAGGPDTQYF
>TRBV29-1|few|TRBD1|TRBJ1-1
TGCAGCGTTGAAGACCGGGACAGGGAGACTGAAGCTTTCTTT
CSVEDRDRETEAFF
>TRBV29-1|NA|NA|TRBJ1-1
TGCAGCGTTGAACAGTTGGGGACTGAAGCTTTCTTT
CSVEQLGTEAFF
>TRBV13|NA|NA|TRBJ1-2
TGTGCCAGCAGCCAAGGGGGGGTCTATGGCTACACCTTC
CASSQGGVYGYTF
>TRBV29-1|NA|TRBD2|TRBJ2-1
TGCAGCGTAGCGGGACTAGCGGGTTACAATGAGCAGTTCTTC
CSVAGLAGYNEQFF